The entry below gives a single TCR beta chain sequence along with its context. Which antigen it targets is not known. No much larger clone exists at a distance of one base, and base qualities are not known. The data originate from a study of blood T cell repertoires in COVID-19 (dated by TCRdb to between 2020 and 2021). Background for the entire study: Samples from collaborators originated in the United States, Italy and Spain and spanned both the acute and convalescent phases of COVID-19. The prospective study material was composed of cDNA or gDNA derived from T cells, B-cell-depleted T cells, or PBMCs. Deeply sampled blood TCRbeta repertoires from subjects exposed to, actively infected with, or recovered from COVID-19 were included in the dataset. The repertoires were released in a freely available public database intended as a resource for research on the immune response to SARS-CoV-2. Samples came from the ongoing ImmuneRACE study (first 160 participants) plus 1,254 subjects from 6 global collaborators. Sample metadata almost always included a de-identified subject ID, COVID-19 status, age in years and sex. Where available, HLA class I and class II types were obtained from metadata supplied by the sample provider rather than from assay-based typing. What the work shows at the level of the full study, not this receptor alone: How much clinical and demographic metadata was included differed by source and by participant, and the metadata was provided uncurated.

CDR1 LGHNT and CDR2 FRNRAP were looked up in the germline V gene. V and J lose 6 bases and 4 bases, and a span of 4 bases separates them. The CDR3, cysteine through phenylalanine, is 11 amino acids long. Just the 33-base CDR3 DNA is kept, in frame starting at base 1. The immunoSEQ Assay, a bias-controlled multiplex PCR, was used to amplify TCRbeta CDR3 regions from genomic DNA. In the source study's methods: The number of nucleated cells in each sample was estimated from the amplification of reference gene primers within the assay. Sequence reads were collapsed and filtered to measure the absolute abundance of every unique TCRbeta CDR3 rearrangement. For each sample, productive Simpson clonality was calculated as the square root of Simpson's diversity index over productive rearrangements. The clones in this table, taken by TCRdb from immuneACCESS, are in-frame only. Not every clone is retained; where verified, under half of the shortfall comes from an unresolved V gene, and the cause of the rest is unknown. D and trimming come from the DNA, and the V and J calls and clone size come from that table. This sample has about 290,000 clones in its table, and roughly nine tenths of those were observed once. Approximately 10% of the sample goes to the ten largest clones.

In Seattle, one collaborating source enrolled patients while the infection was active and tracked those patients longitudinally over the course of disease. The collaborating institutions used their own protocols to collect whole blood in K2EDTA tubes. For TCRbeta analysis, collaborators shipped samples in one of three forms: frozen whole blood, isolated PBMCs, or DNA extracted from either of those sample types. Sequencing input: peripheral blood. The chain is made from TRBV12-5 and TRBJ1-5; confidence is insufficient to name the D gene. The receptor was isolated from a woman aged 25 to 39 with COVID-19, enrolled during active disease. CDR3 loop: CASGLNQPQHF. The sequenced DNA: TGTGCTAGTGGACTAAATCAGCCCCAGCATTTT.